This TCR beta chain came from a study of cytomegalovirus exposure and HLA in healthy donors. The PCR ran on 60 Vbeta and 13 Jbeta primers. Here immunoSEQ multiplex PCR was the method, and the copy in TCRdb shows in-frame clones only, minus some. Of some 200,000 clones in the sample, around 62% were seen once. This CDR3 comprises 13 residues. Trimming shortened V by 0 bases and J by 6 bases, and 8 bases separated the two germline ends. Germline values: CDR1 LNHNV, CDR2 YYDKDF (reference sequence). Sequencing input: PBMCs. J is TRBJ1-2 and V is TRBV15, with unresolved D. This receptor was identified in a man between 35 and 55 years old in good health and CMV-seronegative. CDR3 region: CATSRDVVDGYTF. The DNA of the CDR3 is TGTGCCACCAGCAGAGACGTTGTTGATGGCTACACCTTC.